The sequence of this TCR beta chain was determined in a study of T-cell reconstitution after alpha-beta-depleted transplantation in children. This clonotype was observed at least ten times. As it was prepared, the TCRbeta library received unique molecular identifiers. From the PCR reads, TCRdb called clonotypes with MiXCR, one entry per CDR3 protein. This table holds around 680,000 distinct CDR3 sequences, around 17% found once. The TCR sequence derives from a human donor who donated a stem cell graft to a child with acute myeloid leukemia. The source material was PBMCs from the stem cell graft donor, sampled from the stem cell graft.

CDR3 amino acids: CASALREVNTEAFF. CDR3 coding DNA: TGTGCTAGTGCCCTTCGGGAGGTGAACACTGAAGCTTTCTTT. The rearrangement joins TRBV12-5 to TRBJ1-1, with no clear D. The CDR3 sequence is 14 residues long. The ends were cut back, 7 bases at V and 0 bases at J, with 12 bases in the middle. Germline V gives CDR1 LGHNT, CDR2 FRNRAP.